This T cell receptor (beta chain) stems from a study of early T cells in non-severe SARS-CoV-2 infection. TCRdb reprocessed the 5' RACE reads with MiXCR, giving one entry per CDR3 protein. The data show 75,000 to 100,000 distinct CDR3 sequences, with 16% seen just once and roughly 1.2% held by the top ten. This CDR3 is built from 15 residues. Germline V lookup: CDR1 MDHEN, CDR2 SYDVKM. With 6 bases removed from V and 0 bases from J, the gap between germline ends came to 15 bases. The receptor was derived from an adult who was a healthcare worker with PCR-confirmed SARS-CoV-2 infection or an uninfected control (not recorded which). The chain links TRBV28 to TRBJ2-7, with D perhaps given as TRBD1 or TRBD2 (5 bases each). Sequences were obtained from whole blood. As DNA, the CDR3 is TGTGCCAGCAGCCCCCGGGACGGGGACTCCTACGAGCAGTACTTC. Protein sequence: CASSPRDGDSYEQYF.